This is a list of T cell receptor beta chains from one sample in a study of blood T cells in healthy people across ages. TCRdb re-called the 5' RACE reads through MiXCR, storing one row per CDR3 protein. The data show 1.5 million to 2 million distinct CDR3 sequences, roughly 27% seen once. Sequencing was performed on blood. These receptors were taken from a woman under 40 in good health. Both conserved end residues are part of each CDR3. D genes are given only for firm matches. Size values are once, few and many counts, or a class for expanded clones, and some rows have none.

DNA	CDR3	size	V	J	D
TGCAGCGTTGAGGGGAGGGACGAGCAGTACTTC	CSVEGRDEQYF	many	TRBV29-1	TRBJ2-7	TRBD2
TGTGCCACCAGCAGAGGGGTAGGGGAAGCGAACTATGGCTACACCTTC	CATSRGVGEANYGYTF	.	TRBV15	TRBJ1-2	.
TGTGCCAGCAGTCCTAGCGCTAGCCGCCCCGATACGCAGTATTTT	CASSPSASRPDTQYF	few	TRBV12-3/TRBV12-4	TRBJ2-3	.
TGTGCCACCAGCAGAGAACGGCCAGGGCCCTATAGCAATCAGCCCCAGCATTTT	CATSRERPGPYSNQPQHF	.	TRBV15	TRBJ1-5	.
TGTGCCAGCTGCTCGGACAGCCGTACCTCCTACGAGCAGTACTTC	CASCSDSRTSYEQYF	few	TRBV28	TRBJ2-7	.
TGTGCCAGCAGCCTCAAGATCCCAGCCTCTGGAAACACCATATATTTT	CASSLKIPASGNTIYF	.	TRBV6-1	TRBJ1-3	.
TGCGCCAGCAGCCAAGATGGGGGTAGCCGCCGCACAGATACGCAGTATTTT	CASSQDGGSRRTDTQYF	.	TRBV4-3	TRBJ2-3	.
TGTGCCAGCAGTTACAGCTTTGACAGGGGAAGCAATCAGCCCCAGCATTTT	CASSYSFDRGSNQPQHF	.	TRBV6-5	TRBJ1-5	TRBD1
TGTGCCAGCAGCGAAGCGGGAGGGGGGAATGAGCAGTTCTTC	CASSEAGGGNEQFF	.	TRBV7-2	TRBJ2-1	TRBD2
TGTGCCAGCATGAGCCCAGTTTACGAGCAGTACTTC	CASMSPVYEQYF	.	TRBV2	TRBJ2-7	.
TGTGCCAGCAGAGTAGCGGGTGGTAGGGCCCCCTACGAGCAGTACTTC	CASRVAGGRAPYEQYF	.	TRBV11-2	TRBJ2-7	TRBD2
TGTGCCAGCAGCAACCAGTGCCGCCGGTACGTTGCGGGAGTCTCCGTAACCTTCTACAATGAGCAGTTCTTC	CASSNQCRRYVAGVSVTFYNEQFF	.	TRBV21-1	TRBJ2-1	.